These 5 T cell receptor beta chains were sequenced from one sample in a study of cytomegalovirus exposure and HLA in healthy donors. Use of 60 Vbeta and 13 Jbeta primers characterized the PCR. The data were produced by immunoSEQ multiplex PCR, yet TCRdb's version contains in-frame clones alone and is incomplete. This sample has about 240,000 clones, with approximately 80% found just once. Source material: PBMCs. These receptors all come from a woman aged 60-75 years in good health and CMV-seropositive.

This CDR3 is CASSLEFMNTEAFF. The DNA of the CDR3 is TGTGCCAGCAGCTTAGAATTTATGAACACTGAAGCTTTCTTT. The rearrangement links TRBV7-9 to TRBJ1-1; D uncertain. The CDR3 has 14 amino acids. Germline CDR1 SEHNR, CDR2 FQNEAQ (reference sequence). Deletions cut 1 base from V and 0 bases from J, with 6 bases between. Complete variable domain (other parts from reference TRBV7-9 and TRBJ1-1): DTGVSQNPRHKITKRGQNVTFRCDPISEHNRLYWYRQTLGQGPEFLTYFQNEAQLEKSRLLSDRFSAERPKGSFSTLEIQRTEQGDSAMYLCASSLEFMNTEAFFGQGTRLTVV.

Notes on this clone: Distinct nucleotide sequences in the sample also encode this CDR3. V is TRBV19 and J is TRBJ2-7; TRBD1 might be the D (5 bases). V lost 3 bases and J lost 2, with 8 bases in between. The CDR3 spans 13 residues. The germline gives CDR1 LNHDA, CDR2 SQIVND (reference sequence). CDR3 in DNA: TGTGCCAGTAGTATCGGCAGGGCCTACGAGCAGTACTTC. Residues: CASSIGRAYEQYF.

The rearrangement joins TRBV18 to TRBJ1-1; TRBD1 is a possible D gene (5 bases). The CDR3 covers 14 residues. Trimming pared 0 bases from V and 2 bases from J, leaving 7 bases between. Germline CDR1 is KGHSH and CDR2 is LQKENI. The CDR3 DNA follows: TGTGCCAGCTCACCACCGACAGCTAACACTGAAGCTTTCTTT. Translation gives CASSPPTANTEAFF.

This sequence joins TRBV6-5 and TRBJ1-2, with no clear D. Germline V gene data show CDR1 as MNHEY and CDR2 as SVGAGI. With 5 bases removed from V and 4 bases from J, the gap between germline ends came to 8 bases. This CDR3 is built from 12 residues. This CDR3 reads CASSKSGYGYTF. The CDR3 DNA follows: TGTGCCAGCAGTAAGTCGGGCTATGGCTACACCTTC.

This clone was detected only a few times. The CDR3 protein is CASTSMGGRASAGELFF. The CDR3 DNA reads TGTGCCAGCACTTCGATGGGCGGGAGGGCGAGCGCCGGGGAGCTGTTTTTT. This sequence joins TRBV7-3 and TRBJ2-2, with 9 bases matching TRBD2. The V gene end was trimmed by 7 bases and the J gene end by 6 bases; junction bases not matched to a gene: 15. CDR1 is SGHTA, CDR2 FQGTGA, per germline. CDR3 length equals 17 residues.